Following are 17 T cell receptor beta chains from one sample sequenced in a study of cytomegalovirus exposure and HLA in healthy donors. In the PCR, 60 Vbeta and 13 Jbeta primers were used. Clones were read by immunoSEQ multiplex PCR, and TCRdb kept only the in-frame ones, dropping some. The data contain about 190,000 clones, 75% to 90% of them singletons. The sequencing input was PBMCs. All receptors derive from a man aged 25 to 45 in good health and CMV-seronegative.

The chain couples TRBV7-9 to TRBJ2-1, with 8 bases fitting TRBD1. There are 19 residues in the CDR3. The trim removed 2 bases at V and 0 bases at J, leaving 12 bases unmatched. From germline, CDR1 is SEHNR and CDR2 FQNEAQ (reference sequence). The CDR3 bases are TGTGCCAGCAGCTTAAGCTCGGGACAGGAACTGAGCTCCTACAATGAGCAGTTCTTC. Protein: CASSLSSGQELSSYNEQFF.

The CDR3 is CASSQAQDGNTIYF. The CDR3 region has the DNA TGTGCCAGCAGCCAAGCGCAGGATGGAAACACCATATATTTT. The rearrangement uses TRBV4-2 and TRBJ1-3; unclear D gene. The CDR3 contains 14 residues. Germline assignment: CDR1 LGHNA and CDR2 YNFKEQ. V was pared by 1 base and J by 3 bases, with 7 bases between.

The V and J genes are TRBV29-1 and TRBJ1-3; D uncertain. Trimming stripped 3 bases from V and 0 bases from J, with 9 bases between. Germline V lookup: CDR1 SQVTM, CDR2 ANQGSEA. This CDR3 region has 14 residues. The CDR3 region has the DNA TGCAGCGTTGACGACACAGACTCTGGAAACACCATATATTTT. Its protein product is CSVDDTDSGNTIYF.

Concerning this clone: A junction boundary mismatches the germline segment, possibly from a read error. This chain joins TRBV28 and TRBJ1-4; possible D gene TRBD1, 6 bases. There are 17 residues in the CDR3. Germline V gives CDR1 MDHEN, CDR2 SYDVKM. In DNA, the CDR3 is TGTGCCAGCAGTAAGGGGGGGGGAGGGAGCCCCAATGGAAAACTGTTTTTT. Translation: CASSKGGGGSPNGKLFF.

The rearrangement uses TRBV6-1 and TRBJ2-1, with 8 bases identical to TRBD1. The CDR3 is 14 residues long. V shed 6 bases, J shed 5 bases, and the junction held 6 bases outside the gene matches. CDR1 MNHNS and CDR2 SASEGT come from the germline V gene. For the CDR3, the DNA is TGTGCCAGCAGCGCCCAGGACAGGGACAATGAGCAGTTCTTC. This encodes CASSAQDRDNEQFF.

V usage is TRBV11-3 and J usage is TRBJ2-1; 7 nucleotides align to TRBD2. Germline-derived CDR1 and CDR2 are SGHNT and YENEEA. The CDR3 consists of 17 residues. Germline trimming cut 3 bases from V and 9 bases from J; bases unmatched to any gene: 17. CDR3 amino acids: CASSFRRASGVSGEQFF. In DNA, the CDR3 is TGTGCCAGCAGCTTTCGCCGGGCGAGCGGGGTGAGTGGTGAGCAGTTCTTC.

V usage is TRBV19 and J usage is TRBJ2-2; no clear D gene. Trimming pared 4 bases from V and 5 bases from J, leaving 14 bases between. Germline values: CDR1 LNHDA, CDR2 SQIVND (reference sequence). The CDR3 extends over 15 amino acids. The CDR3: CASSTRLTRTGELFF. DNA for the CDR3: TGTGCCAGTAGTACCCGACTGACGAGGACCGGGGAGCTGTTTTTT.

V and J are TRBV28 and TRBJ1-2, with D possibly matching TRBD1 (6 bases). The ends were cut back, 5 bases at V and 6 bases at J, with 13 bases in the middle. This CDR3 region has 13 residues. Per germline, CDR1 MDHEN and CDR2 SYDVKM. This CDR3 reads CASSTGSSNGYTF. CDR3 bases: TGTGCCAGCAGTACAGGGAGTAGTAATGGCTACACCTTC.

The chain employs TRBV27 and TRBJ1-1; D is uncertain. V gave up 5 bases and J gave up 0 bases, with 13 bases separating them. Germline V gene lookup returns CDR1 MNHEY and CDR2 SMNVEV (reference sequence). There are 15 residues in the CDR3. The DNA of the CDR3 is TGTGCCAGCAGTCCGTTCACATCCATGAACACTGAAGCTTTCTTT. Its translation: CASSPFTSMNTEAFF.

This chain connects TRBV28 to TRBJ1-1; no reliable D call. Per the germline V gene, CDR1 is MDHEN and CDR2 is SYDVKM. Trimming took 5 bases from V and 8 from J, leaving 6 bases between them. This CDR3 contains 10 residues. The CDR3, as DNA: TGTGCCAGCAGTGGCAGGGAAGCTTTCTTT. This codes for CASSGREAFF.

The V gene is TRBV4-2, the J gene TRBJ2-2; 7 nucleotides match TRBD2. The germline V gene encodes CDR1 LGHNA and CDR2 YNFKEQ. V lost 1 base to trimming and J lost 1 base; unmatched junction nucleotides: 9. The CDR3 length is 18 residues. This CDR3 is CASSQGGVAGQNTGELFF. CDR3 sequence (DNA): TGTGCCAGCAGCCAAGGGGGGGTAGCGGGCCAGAACACCGGGGAGCTGTTTTTT.

CDR3 in amino acids: CASSLWQQAGNTIYF. The CDR3 DNA is TGTGCCAGCAGTTTATGGCAACAAGCTGGAAACACCATATATTTT. This chain joins TRBV28 and TRBJ1-3; D is uncertain. The CDR3 covers 15 residues. The germline V and J ends were trimmed by 0 bases and 2 bases, with 8 bases remaining between them. The germline CDR1 and CDR2 sequences are MDHEN and SYDVKM.

This clone was seen once. This chain links TRBV6-6 with TRBJ2-1; D is unclear. V dropped 7 bases and J dropped 9 bases, with 16 bases sitting between them. CDR1 is MNHNY, CDR2 SVGAGI, per germline (reference sequence). The CDR3 has 13 residues. CDR3 DNA sequence: TGTGCCAGCACTATAGCCAGCGAAGGTGAGCAGTTCTTC. Translation gives CASTIASEGEQFF.

The rearrangement joins TRBV5-1 to TRBJ2-1; TRBD1 aligns across 7 bases. In germline, CDR1 is SGHRS, CDR2 YFSETQ. Trimming at V came to 4 bases and at J to 6 bases, leaving 13 bases not matched to a gene. The CDR3 is 16 amino acids. The CDR3 loop is CASSRKLETGPNEQFF. DNA of the CDR3: TGCGCCAGCAGCCGGAAGCTGGAGACAGGGCCCAATGAGCAGTTCTTC.

CDR3 amino acids: CASSRLTGTVISEQFF. In nucleotides, the CDR3 is TGTGCCAGCAGCAGACTAACCGGGACAGTGATCAGTGAGCAGTTCTTC. The rearrangement joins TRBV11-1 to TRBJ2-1; 7 bases are a match to TRBD1. CDR3 length: 16 residues. Germline V gives CDR1 SGHAT, CDR2 FQDESV (reference sequence). After removal of 5 bases from V and 9 bases from J, the junction contained 16 bases not matched to a gene.

V is TRBV5-1 and J is TRBJ2-1; 7 positions agree with TRBD1. This CDR3 spans 14 amino acids. The J segment lost 2 bases and the V segment lost 7 bases, leaving 6 bases of the junction unmatched. From germline, CDR1 is SGHRS and CDR2 YFSETQ. CDR3 nucleotide sequence: TGCGCCAGCGGACGGGACAGTACCTACAATGAGCAGTTCTTC. The encoded protein is CASGRDSTYNEQFF.

This chain connects TRBV27 to TRBJ2-5; D not resolved. Deletions cut 5 bases from V and 4 bases from J, with 14 bases between. The CDR3 sequence is 14 residues long. The germline CDR1 and CDR2 sequences are MNHEY and SMNVEV (reference sequence). Here the CDR3 reads CASSLSVGGETQYF. The CDR3 nucleotides read TGTGCCAGCAGTCTTAGTGTTGGCGGAGAGACCCAGTACTTC.